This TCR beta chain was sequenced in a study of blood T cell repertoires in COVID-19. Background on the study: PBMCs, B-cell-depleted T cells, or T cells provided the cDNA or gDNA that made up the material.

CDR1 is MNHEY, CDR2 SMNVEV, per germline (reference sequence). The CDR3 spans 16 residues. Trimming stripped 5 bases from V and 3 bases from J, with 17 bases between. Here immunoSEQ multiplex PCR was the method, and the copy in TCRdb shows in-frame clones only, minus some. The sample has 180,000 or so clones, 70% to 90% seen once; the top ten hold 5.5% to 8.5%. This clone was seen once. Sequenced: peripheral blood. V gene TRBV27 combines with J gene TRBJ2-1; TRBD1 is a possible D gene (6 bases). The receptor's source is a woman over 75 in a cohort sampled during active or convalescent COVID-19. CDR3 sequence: CASSPSGVALYNEQFF. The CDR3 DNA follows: TGTGCCAGCAGTCCTTCAGGGGTGGCCCTCTACAATGAGCAGTTCTTC.